Below, 5 T cell receptor beta chains from the same sample are listed, as sequenced in a study of blood T cell repertoires in COVID-19. Measured with immunoSEQ multiplex PCR; TCRdb has only the in-frame clones, and not every one. Found here are about 95,000 clones, approximately 87% of them singletons; the top ten hold approximately 18%. Sequenced sample: peripheral blood. The receptors derive from a human donor in a cohort sampled during active COVID-19.

The chain carries TRBV6-5 and TRBJ2-3; 7 positions agree with TRBD1. This CDR3 has 14 amino acids. After removal of 6 bases from V and 2 bases from J, the junction contained 5 bases not matched to a gene. Germline V CDR1 and CDR2: MNHEY, SVGAGI. The CDR3 spells CASSGQADTDTQYF. The CDR3 DNA sequence: TGTGCCAGCAGCGGACAGGCCGACACAGATACGCAGTATTTT.

V usage is TRBV2 and J usage is TRBJ1-2, with TRBD1 as a possible D gene (6 bases). Germline V gives CDR1 SNHLY, CDR2 FYNNEI. CDR3 length: 14 amino acids. Trimming removed 6 bases from V and 4 bases from J, with 15 bases in between. CDR3 residues: CASSAGDIGYGYTF. As DNA, the CDR3 is TGTGCCAGCAGCGCTGGGGACATAGGCTATGGCTACACCTTC.

V is TRBV19 and J is TRBJ2-7; 8 bases fit TRBD1. CDR1 and CDR2 (germline): LNHDA, SQIVND (reference sequence). The CDR3 runs to 15 residues. Unmatched junction bases numbered 6, after V lost 5 bases and J lost 0 bases. Here the CDR3 reads CASSLRTGSSYEQYF. The CDR3, as DNA: TGTGCCAGTAGTTTAAGGACAGGGAGCTCCTACGAGCAGTACTTC.

The chain combines TRBV30 with TRBJ1-2; no clear D. The germline V and J ends were trimmed by 2 bases and 0 bases, with 13 bases remaining between them. The CDR3 length is 15 residues. Germline V gene sequence: CDR1 GTSNPN, CDR2 SVGIG (reference sequence). CDR3 region: CAWSTRWAANYGYTF. The DNA for the CDR3 is TGTGCCTGGAGTACTCGTTGGGCAGCTAACTATGGCTACACCTTC.

The chain has TRBV6-4 and TRBJ2-3; the match to TRBD2 covers 7 bases. With V trimmed by 3 bases and J by 8 bases, 5 bases remained unmatched. Per the germline V gene, CDR1 is MRHNA and CDR2 is SNTAGT. The CDR3 contains 13 residues. The CDR3 here is CASSEGGFGTQYF. The CDR3 DNA sequence: TGTGCCAGCAGTGAGGGGGGGTTCGGTACGCAGTATTTT.